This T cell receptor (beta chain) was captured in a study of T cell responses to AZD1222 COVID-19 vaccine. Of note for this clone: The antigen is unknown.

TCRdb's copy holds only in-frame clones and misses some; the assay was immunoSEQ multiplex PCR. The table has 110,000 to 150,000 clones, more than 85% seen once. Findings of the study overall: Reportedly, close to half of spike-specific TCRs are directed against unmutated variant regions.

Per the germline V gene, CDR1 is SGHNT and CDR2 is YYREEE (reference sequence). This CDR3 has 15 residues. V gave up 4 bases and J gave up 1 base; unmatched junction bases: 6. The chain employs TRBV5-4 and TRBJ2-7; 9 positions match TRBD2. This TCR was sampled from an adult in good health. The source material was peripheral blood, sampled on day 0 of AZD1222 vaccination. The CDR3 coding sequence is TGTGCCAGCAGCCCCGGGACTAGCCTATCCTACGAGCAGTACTTC. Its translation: CASSPGTSLSYEQYF. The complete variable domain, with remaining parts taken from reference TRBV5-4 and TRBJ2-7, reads ETGVTQSPTHLIKTRGQQVTLRCSSQSGHNTVSWYQQALGQGPQFIFQYYREEENGRGNFPPRFSGLQFPNYSSELNVNALELDDSALYLCASSPGTSLSYEQYFGPGTRLTVT.